The 32 T cell receptor beta chains given below trace back to one sample, sequenced in a study of cytomegalovirus exposure and HLA in healthy donors. Primers: 60 Vbeta forward and 13 Jbeta reverse. The repertoire was sequenced with immunoSEQ multiplex PCR; TCRdb's copy has only in-frame clones and lacks some. The table has 160,000 or so clones, approximately 80% seen once; the top ten hold 1.9%. The sequenced material came from PBMCs. The receptors here all came from a man aged 18 to 30 in good health and CMV-seronegative.

V is TRBV6-6 and J is TRBJ2-5; D remains ambiguous. This CDR3 contains 13 residues. Germline V gene lookup returns CDR1 MNHNY and CDR2 SVGAGI (reference sequence). The V end was cut by 9 bases, the J end by 2 bases, with 13 bases between. The CDR3 spells CASRVEKQETQYF. Written as DNA, the CDR3 is TGTGCCAGTCGGGTGGAGAAGCAAGAGACCCAGTACTTC.

The rearrangement links TRBV29-1 to TRBJ2-7; D possibly corresponds to TRBD2 (5 bases). With 4 bases removed from V and 3 bases from J, the gap between germline ends came to 10 bases. The CDR3 runs 12 residues. Germline loops: CDR1 SQVTM, CDR2 ANQGSEA. CDR3 sequence reads: CSVADGLYEQYF. As DNA, the CDR3 is TGCAGCGTTGCGGACGGACTCTACGAGCAGTACTTC.

The J gene is TRBJ2-3, the V gene TRBV28; 7 nucleotides match TRBD2. Germline V CDR1 and CDR2: MDHEN, SYDVKM. The CDR3 spans 13 residues. V was pared by 5 bases and J by 6 bases, with 5 bases of the junction left unmatched. The CDR3 DNA reads TGTGCCAGCAGTGGGGGGGAGCGGGATACGCAGTATTTT. This encodes CASSGGERDTQYF.

This clone was detected once. CDR3 sequence: CASSPGHSYEQYF. The DNA of the CDR3 is TGTGCCAGCAGTCCGGGACACTCCTACGAGCAGTACTTC. The V call is TRBV27, the J call TRBJ2-7; D perhaps matches TRBD1 (6 bases). The CDR3 has 13 amino acids. V shed 5 bases and J shed 0 bases, with 8 bases lying between them. The V gene's germline CDR1 is MNHEY and CDR2 SMNVEV (reference sequence).

The chain's CDR3 is CASSLSPHLPGEEKLFF. In nucleotides, the CDR3 is TGTGCCAGCAGCTTATCCCCCCATTTACCCGGGGAAGAAAAACTGTTTTTT. The chain carries TRBV7-2 and TRBJ1-4; D remains unclear. V shed 2 bases and J shed 8 bases, with 21 bases lying between them. CDR3 size: 17 residues. Germline-derived CDR1 and CDR2 are SGHTA and FQGNSA. Variable domain in full (rest from reference TRBV7-2 and TRBJ1-4): GAGVSQSPSNKVTEKGKDVELRCDPISGHTALYWYRQSLGQGLEFLIYFQGNSAPDKSGLPSDRFSAERTGGSVSTLTIQRTQQEDSAVYLCASSLSPHLPGEEKLFFGSGTQLSVL.

This clone was seen only a few times. This chain connects TRBV4-1 to TRBJ1-3, with TRBD1 identical over 8 bases. After removal of 3 bases from V and 5 bases from J, the junction contained 12 bases not matched to a gene. Germline CDR1 and CDR2: MGHRA and YSYEKL. This CDR3 contains 17 residues. CDR3 coding DNA: TGCGCCAGCAGCCAGAGAGGGGGACAGGAGTCAAGAAACACCATATATTTT. As protein: CASSQRGGQESRNTIYF.

The J gene is TRBJ1-2, the V gene TRBV7-9; D unresolved. Germline CDR1 reads SEHNR; CDR2 reads FQNEAQ (reference sequence). The CDR3 has 16 amino acids. V dropped 2 bases and J dropped 4 bases, with 17 bases sitting between them. CDR3 in DNA: TGTGCCAGCAGCTTATCGATCCCGACTTATATCTATGGCTACACCTTC. It specifies CASSLSIPTYIYGYTF. Supplemented by reference TRBV7-9 and TRBJ1-2, the full variable domain reads DTGVSQNPRHKITKRGQNVTFRCDPISEHNRLYWYRQTLGQGPEFLTYFQNEAQLEKSRLLSDRFSAERPKGSFSTLEIQRTEQGDSAMYLCASSLSIPTYIYGYTFGSGTRLTVV.

V usage is TRBV11-2 and J usage is TRBJ2-5; D unclear. Germline V gene lookup returns CDR1 SGHAT and CDR2 FQNNGV. Deletions cut 3 bases from V and 11 bases from J, with 13 bases between. The CDR3 consists of 12 residues. The CDR3 protein is CASSLGVVEQYF. The CDR3 nucleotides read TGTGCCAGCAGCTTGGGCGTGGTTGAGCAGTACTTC. Full variable domain (missing parts from reference TRBV11-2 and TRBJ2-5): EAGVAQSPRYKIIEKRQSVAFWCNPISGHATLYWYQQILGQGPKLLIQFQNNGVVDDSQLPKDRFSAERLKGVDSTLKIQPAKLEDSAVYLCASSLGVVEQYFGPGTRLLVL.

This chain links TRBV19 with TRBJ2-3, with 7 bases fitting TRBD1. The V segment lost 5 bases and the J segment 1 base; nucleotides outside the gene matches: 3. Per the germline V gene, CDR1 is LNHDA and CDR2 is SQIVND (reference sequence). The CDR3 has 14 residues. The CDR3 spells CASSPGTGTDTQYF. CDR3 bases: TGTGCCAGTAGTCCCGGGACAGGCACAGATACGCAGTATTTT.

The chain couples TRBV7-3 to TRBJ2-7; 11 bases match TRBD2. CDR3 size: 15 residues. The ends lost 0 bases at V and 2 bases at J; junction bases unmatched: 0. Germline CDR1 is SGHTA and CDR2 is FQGTGA. DNA for the CDR3: TGTGCCAGCAGCTTAACTAGCGGGGGGGCCTACGAGCAGTACTTC. It specifies CASSLTSGGAYEQYF. Full variable domain (rest looked up from reference TRBV7-3 and TRBJ2-7): GAGVSQTPSNKVTEKGKYVELRCDPISGHTALYWYRQSLGQGPEFLIYFQGTGAADDSGLPNDRFFAVRPEGSVSTLKIQRTERGDSAVYLCASSLTSGGAYEQYFGPGTRLTVT.

V is TRBV12-5 and J is TRBJ2-3; maybe TRBD2 (6 bases). Trimming removed 0 bases from V and 0 bases from J, with 10 bases in between. The CDR3 is made up of 16 amino acids. Germline V gives CDR1 LGHNT, CDR2 FRNRAP. DNA of the CDR3: TGTGCTAGTGGTTTGGTACCCGGGACTAGCACAGATACGCAGTATTTT. Translated: CASGLVPGTSTDTQYF.

This clone was found once. The chain has TRBV5-4 and TRBJ2-1, with 10 bases identical to TRBD2. CDR1 is SGHNT and CDR2 is YYREEE in the germline V gene (reference sequence). Losses at the gene ends were 1 base for V and 4 bases for J; bases not matched to a gene: 2. This CDR3 contains 15 residues. The CDR3 reads CASSLTSGAYNEQFF. CDR3 in DNA: TGTGCCAGCAGCTTGACTAGCGGGGCTTACAATGAGCAGTTCTTC.

The chain employs TRBV7-7 and TRBJ2-2, with 10 nucleotides matching TRBD1. The V gene's germline CDR1 is SSHAT and CDR2 FNYEAQ (reference sequence). The CDR3 extends over 16 amino acids. The V segment lost 5 bases and the J segment 2 bases; nucleotides outside the gene matches: 5. The CDR3 nucleotides are TGTGCCAGCAGCACCTGGGACAGGGGAAACACCGGGGAGCTGTTTTTT. As protein: CASSTWDRGNTGELFF.

This rearrangement joins TRBV6-4 to TRBJ2-1; 8 bases line up with TRBD2. V was pared by 4 bases and J by 7 bases, with 9 bases of the junction left unmatched. The CDR3 runs to 15 residues. The germline V gene has CDR1 MRHNA and CDR2 SNTAGT. This chain's CDR3 is CASSVGREEVNEQFF. CDR3 nucleotide sequence: TGTGCCAGCAGTGTCGGGCGGGAGGAGGTGAATGAGCAGTTCTTC.

The chain links TRBV12-5 to TRBJ2-3; 8 nucleotides agree with TRBD2. Germline CDR1 LGHNT, CDR2 FRNRAP. Germline trimming cut 5 bases from V and 2 bases from J; bases unmatched to any gene: 3. The CDR3 runs to 14 residues. CDR3 coding DNA: TGTGCTAGTGGTGTAGCGGGGCCCACAGATACGCAGTATTTT. Translation: CASGVAGPTDTQYF.

The rearrangement uses TRBV9 and TRBJ2-3, with TRBD2 matching over 9 bases. Germline CDR1 is SGDLS and CDR2 is YYNGEE. This CDR3 has 15 amino acids. The J segment lost 6 bases and the V segment lost 2 bases, leaving 7 bases of the junction unmatched. CDR3 nucleotide sequence: TGTGCCAGCAGCGTTACTAGCGGGCGGGGGGATACGCAGTATTTT. Encoded protein: CASSVTSGRGDTQYF.

The chain links TRBV6-1 to TRBJ1-5; D uncertain. The CDR3 loop spans 15 amino acids. V was trimmed by 5 bases and J by 0 bases, leaving 11 bases between them. Germline V gene sequence: CDR1 MNHNS, CDR2 SASEGT. Written as DNA, the CDR3 is TGTGCCAGCAGTCTCCAGCACTATAGCAATCAGCCCCAGCATTTT. Its translation: CASSLQHYSNQPQHF.

Only one count was recorded for this clone. The chain employs TRBV6-5 and TRBJ2-5, with D uncertain. Trimming took off 0 bases at V and 5 bases at J, with 10 bases between the two ends. The CDR3 is 14 amino acids. Germline CDR1 is MNHEY and CDR2 is SVGAGI. The CDR3, as DNA: TGTGCCAGCAGTTACTCGAGGCCGTGGGAGACCCAGTACTTC. Protein product: CASSYSRPWETQYF.

The chain employs TRBV15 and TRBJ2-7; 9 bases fit TRBD1. Unmatched junction bases numbered 6, after V lost 3 bases and J lost 3 bases. The germline V gene has CDR1 LNHNV and CDR2 YYDKDF (reference sequence). The CDR3 runs 15 residues. CDR3 protein: CATSSPGTGNYEQYF. The CDR3 DNA is TGTGCCACCAGCAGCCCCGGGACAGGGAACTACGAGCAGTACTTC.

The rearrangement links TRBV6-1 to TRBJ1-1; TRBD1 aligns across 7 bases. J lost 5 bases, V lost 8 bases, and 8 bases had no gene match. Germline-derived CDR1 and CDR2 are MNHNS and SASEGT. The CDR3 runs to 13 residues. The CDR3 loop reads CASGRQGWTEAFF. DNA of the CDR3: TGTGCCAGCGGGAGACAGGGATGGACTGAAGCTTTCTTT.

This clone was picked up a small number of times. The chain's CDR3 is CASSGGSRSPLHF. CDR3 bases: TGTGCCAGCAGCGGCGGGAGCCGTTCACCCCTCCACTTT. J is TRBJ1-6 and V is TRBV9; D is ambiguous. The CDR3 is 13 residues long. Trimming pared 3 bases from V and 9 bases from J, leaving 10 bases between. Germline V CDR1 and CDR2: SGDLS, YYNGEE. The whole variable domain, filled in from reference TRBV9 and TRBJ1-6, reads DSGVTQTPKHLITATGQRVTLRCSPRSGDLSVYWYQQSLDQGLQFLIQYYNGEERAKGNILERFSAQQFPDLHSELNLSSLELGDSALYFCASSGGSRSPLHFGNGTRLTVT.

This chain joins TRBV23-1 and TRBJ2-1; 9 bases map to TRBD2. TRBV23-1 has ORF status, its function being uncertain. The CDR3 is made up of 18 amino acids. V lost 0 bases and J lost 4; bases outside the gene matches: 10. This CDR3 is CASSQSTVGGRDYNEQFF. DNA of the CDR3: TGCGCCAGCAGTCAATCGACAGTAGGCGGGAGGGATTACAATGAGCAGTTCTTC.

This chain connects TRBV11-1 to TRBJ2-1; TRBD2 aligns across 7 bases. CDR1 is SGHAT and CDR2 is FQDESV in the germline V gene (reference sequence). V lost 5 bases and J lost 4; bases outside the gene matches: 14. CDR3 length: 17 residues. This CDR3 is CASSAGGWRELYNEQFF. In DNA, the CDR3 is TGTGCCAGCAGCGCCGGGGGGTGGCGAGAACTTTACAATGAGCAGTTCTTC.

The V call is TRBV7-3, the J call TRBJ2-3, with D possibly matching TRBD2 (7 bases). Trimming cost V 5 bases and J 6 bases, with 15 bases left between them. Germline V gives CDR1 SGHTA, CDR2 FQGTGA. CDR3 length: 14 amino acids. Here the CDR3 DNA reads TGTGCCAGCAGCGGGGGGGCCCCGGGGGATACGCAGTATTTT. Protein: CASSGGAPGDTQYF.

The rearrangement links TRBV5-1 to TRBJ2-5, with D perhaps TRBD2 (5 bases). The J call may be in error: the DNA end matches TRBJ2-7 better. CDR3 length: 14 residues. CDR1 and CDR2 (germline): SGHRS, YFSETQ. CDR3: CASSLWSGNGEQYF. The CDR3 DNA reads TGCGCCAGCAGCTTGTGGTCGGGAAATGGCGAGCAGTACTTC.

The gene calls are TRBV7-3 and TRBJ2-1, with 11 bases identical to TRBD2. J was trimmed by 5 bases and V by 2 bases; bases with no gene match: 5. CDR3 length: 16 residues. Germline V CDR1 and CDR2: SGHTA, FQGTGA. CDR3 sequence: CASSLEGTSGDNEQFF. The CDR3 bases are TGTGCCAGCAGCTTAGAGGGGACTAGCGGTGACAATGAGCAGTTCTTC.

The V gene is TRBV28, the J gene TRBJ1-2; 7 bases match TRBD1. The CDR3 has 14 amino acids. The germline V gene has CDR1 MDHEN and CDR2 SYDVKM. The J segment lost 6 bases and the V segment lost 0 bases, leaving 4 bases of the junction unmatched. CDR3 nucleotide sequence: TGTGCCAGCAGTTTATGGGGGACAGATGATGGCTACACCTTC. It yields the protein CASSLWGTDDGYTF.

The V and J genes are TRBV5-6 and TRBJ2-7; 14 nucleotides match TRBD2. The CDR3 is 16 residues long. CDR1 and CDR2 (germline): SGHDT, YYEEEE. V shed 6 bases and J 5 bases; nucleotides not matched to a gene: 10. In DNA, the CDR3 is TGTGCCAGCACCCCTTGGACTAGCGGGAGGAACGACGAGCAGTACTTC. Protein: CASTPWTSGRNDEQYF.

The rearrangement uses TRBV6-1 and TRBJ1-1; 7 bases are a match to TRBD1. The germline CDR1 and CDR2 sequences are MNHNS and SASEGT. CDR3 size: 13 residues. Trimming cost V 4 bases and J 5 bases; bases outside gene matches: 4. CDR3 region: CASSADRETEAFF. DNA of the CDR3: TGTGCCAGCAGTGCCGACAGGGAGACTGAAGCTTTCTTT.

The genes are TRBV10-3 and TRBJ2-1, with 7 bases identical to TRBD1. The V gene's germline CDR1 is ENHRY and CDR2 SYGVKD. The CDR3 totals 13 residues. V lost 5 bases, J lost 5 bases, and 3 bases stayed unmatched. The CDR3 is CAISPGTDNEQFF. As DNA, the CDR3 is TGTGCCATCAGTCCAGGGACAGACAATGAGCAGTTCTTC.

This clone has just a few counts. The chain couples TRBV9 to TRBJ2-7; a weak D match, TRBD2 (6 bases). Germline CDR1 SGDLS, CDR2 YYNGEE. V was cut by 3 bases and J by 4 bases, with 20 bases left in between. The CDR3 contains 16 residues. Here the CDR3 DNA reads TGTGCCAGCAGCGCGGGGGAGGCAGGGATTATTTACGAGCAGTACTTC. It is translated as CASSAGEAGIIYEQYF.

The chain couples TRBV5-1 to TRBJ2-5; 10 nucleotides agree with TRBD2. V lost 4 bases, J lost 4 bases, and 10 bases stayed unmatched. Germline V gene data show CDR1 as SGHRS and CDR2 as YFSETQ. This CDR3 is built from 16 residues. The CDR3 DNA sequence: TGCGCCAGCAGCGACCCCGGACTAGCGGTCGGAGAGACCCAGTACTTC. The encoded protein is CASSDPGLAVGETQYF.